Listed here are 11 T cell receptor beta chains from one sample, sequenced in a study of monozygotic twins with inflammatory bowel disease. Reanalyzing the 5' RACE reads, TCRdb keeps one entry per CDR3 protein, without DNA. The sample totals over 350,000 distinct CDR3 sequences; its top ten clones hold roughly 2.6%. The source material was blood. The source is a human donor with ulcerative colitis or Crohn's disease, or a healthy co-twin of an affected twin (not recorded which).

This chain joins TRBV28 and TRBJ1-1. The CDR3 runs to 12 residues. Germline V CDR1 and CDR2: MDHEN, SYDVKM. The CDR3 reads CASEGIYTEAFF. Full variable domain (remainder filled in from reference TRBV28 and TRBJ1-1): DVKVTQSSRYLVKRTGEKVFLECVQDMDHENMFWYRQDPGLGLRLIYFSYDVKMKEKGDIPEGYSVSREKKERFSLILESASTNQTSMYLCASEGIYTEAFFGQGTRLTVV.

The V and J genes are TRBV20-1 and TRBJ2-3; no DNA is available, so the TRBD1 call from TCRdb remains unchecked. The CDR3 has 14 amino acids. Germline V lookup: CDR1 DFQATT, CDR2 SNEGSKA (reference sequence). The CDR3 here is CSARMQGNTDTQYF.

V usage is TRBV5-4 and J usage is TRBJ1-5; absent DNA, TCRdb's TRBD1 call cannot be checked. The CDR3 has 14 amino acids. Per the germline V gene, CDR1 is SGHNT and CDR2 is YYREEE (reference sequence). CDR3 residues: CAPMGGAVNQPQHF. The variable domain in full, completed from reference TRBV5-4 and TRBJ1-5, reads ETGVTQSPTHLIKTRGQQVTLRCSSQSGHNTVSWYQQALGQGPQFIFQYYREEENGRGNFPPRFSGLQFPNYSSELNVNALELDDSALYLCAPMGGAVNQPQHFGDGTRLSIL.

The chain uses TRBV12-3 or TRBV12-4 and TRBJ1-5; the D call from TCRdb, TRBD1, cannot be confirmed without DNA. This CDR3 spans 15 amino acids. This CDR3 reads CASSRGQGGYQPQHF.

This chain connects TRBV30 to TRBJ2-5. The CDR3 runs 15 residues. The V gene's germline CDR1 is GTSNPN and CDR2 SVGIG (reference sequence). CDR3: CAWSVLSNRQETQYF. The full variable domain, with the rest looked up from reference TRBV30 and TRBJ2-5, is SQTIHQWPATLVQPVGSPLSLECTVEGTSNPNLYWYRQAAGRGLQLLFYSVGIGQISSEVPQNLSASRPQDRQFILSSKKLLLSDSGFYLCAWSVLSNRQETQYFGPGTRLLVL.

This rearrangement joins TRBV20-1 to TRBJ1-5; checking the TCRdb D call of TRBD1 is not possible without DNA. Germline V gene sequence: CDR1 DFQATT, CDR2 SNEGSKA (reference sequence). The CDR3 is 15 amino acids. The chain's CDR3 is CSARGGTGGNQPQHF.

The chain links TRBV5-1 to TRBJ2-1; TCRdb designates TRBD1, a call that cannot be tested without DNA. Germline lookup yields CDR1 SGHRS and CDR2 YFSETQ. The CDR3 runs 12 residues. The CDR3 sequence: CASSLDRQGQFF.

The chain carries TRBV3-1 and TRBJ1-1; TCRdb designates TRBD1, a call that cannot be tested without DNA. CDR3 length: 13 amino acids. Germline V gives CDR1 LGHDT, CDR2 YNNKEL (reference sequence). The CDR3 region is CASSQGGWAEAFF.

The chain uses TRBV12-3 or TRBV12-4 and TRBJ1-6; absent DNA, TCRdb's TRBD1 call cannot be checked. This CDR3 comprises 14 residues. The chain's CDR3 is CASSQTGRNSPLHF.

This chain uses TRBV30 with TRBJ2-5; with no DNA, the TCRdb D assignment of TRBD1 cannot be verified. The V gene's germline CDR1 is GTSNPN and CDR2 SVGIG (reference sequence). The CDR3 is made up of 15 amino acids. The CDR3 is CAWSVGGDNQETQYF.

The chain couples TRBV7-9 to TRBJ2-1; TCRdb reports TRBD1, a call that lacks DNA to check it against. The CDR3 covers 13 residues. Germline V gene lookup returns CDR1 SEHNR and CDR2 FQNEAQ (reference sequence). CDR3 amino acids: CASSLDTGYEQFF.